These 21 T cell receptor beta chains came from one sample sequenced in a study. In TCRdb, the RT-PCR reads were re-called with MiXCR into one record per CDR3 protein. The sample lists 650,000 to 800,000 distinct CDR3 sequences; 13% to 15% were seen once. Sequences were obtained from memory CD4+ T cells from blood. The origin of the receptors is a female donor in good health, serving as a healthy control.

The gene calls are TRBV20-1 and TRBJ2-7; 7 nucleotides agree with TRBD1. The germline gives CDR1 DFQATT, CDR2 SNEGSKA (reference sequence). This CDR3 region has 15 residues. With V trimmed by 4 bases and J by 7 bases, 16 bases remained unmatched. CDR3 coding DNA: TGCAGTGCTAACGGAAAGGGGGCTTTAGGTAGGGAGCAGTACTTC. Its protein product is CSANGKGALGREQYF.

A few counts support this clonotype. The V call is TRBV6-2 or TRBV6-3, the J call TRBJ2-5, with D possibly TRBD2 on 7 matching bases. CDR1 and CDR2 (germline): MNHEY, SVGEGT. The CDR3 has 14 amino acids. V was pared by 6 bases and J by 7 bases, with 18 bases between. The CDR3 protein is CASRPGTGGLTQYF. The CDR3 coding sequence is TGTGCCAGCAGGCCCGGGACCGGGGGGCTGACCCAGTACTTC.

The chain uses TRBV12-3 or TRBV12-4 and TRBJ2-7; tentative D call: TRBD1 (5 bases). The CDR3 contains 14 residues. With 1 base removed from V and 2 bases from J, the gap between germline ends came to 9 bases. The CDR3 sequence: CASSLGRVTYEQYF. The CDR3 bases are TGTGCCAGCAGTTTAGGCAGGGTCACCTACGAGCAGTACTTC.

This clonotype was picked up a small number of times. The chain joins TRBV6-1 to TRBJ1-6; no firm D call. In germline, CDR1 is MNHNS, CDR2 SASEGT. The V gene lost 0 bases and the J gene lost 10 bases, with 10 bases spanning the gap. There are 14 residues in the CDR3. For the CDR3, the DNA is TGTGCCAGCAGTGAAGCCCAAGGGAACTCACCCCTCCACTTT. The encoded protein is CASSEAQGNSPLHF.

The J gene is TRBJ2-1, the V gene TRBV18; D is perhaps TRBD1 (6 bases). Germline V gene sequence: CDR1 KGHSH, CDR2 LQKENI. Trimming cost V 6 bases and J 6 bases, with 12 bases left between them. The CDR3 covers 13 residues. This CDR3 is CASSIGQSNEQFF. CDR3 DNA: TGTGCCAGCTCCATCGGACAGTCCAATGAGCAGTTCTTC.

This clonotype has just a few counts. V is TRBV11-1 and J is TRBJ2-2, with TRBD1 as a possible D gene (5 bases). Germline V gives CDR1 SGHAT, CDR2 FQDESV (reference sequence). The CDR3 contains 14 residues. The germline V and J ends were trimmed by 5 bases and 3 bases, with 10 bases remaining between them. For the CDR3, the DNA is TGTGCCAGCAGCCAAGTGACAGACACCGGGGAGCTGTTTTTT. Amino acid sequence: CASSQVTDTGELFF. The full variable domain, completed using reference TRBV11-1 and TRBJ2-2, is EAEVAQSPRYKITEKSQAVAFWCDPISGHATLYWYRQILGQGPELLVQFQDESVVDDSQLPKDRFSAERLKGVDSTLKIQPAELGDSAMYLCASSQVTDTGELFFGEGSRLTVL.

This clonotype was observed many times. This chain joins TRBV4-1 and TRBJ1-4, with TRBD1 matching over 10 bases. Germline V lookup: CDR1 MGHRA, CDR2 YSYEKL. Trimming at V came to 8 bases and at J to 8 bases, leaving 20 bases not matched to a gene. The CDR3 is 18 amino acids. The CDR3, as DNA: TGCGCCAGCCAATCGACAGGGGGCAACAGCGCAGCATTCGAAAAACTGTTTTTT. Amino acids: CASQSTGGNSAAFEKLFF.

This clonotype was detected only once. This may come from a read error, since a much larger clone is one base off. V is TRBV20-1 and J is TRBJ2-7; D uncertain. Trimming cost V 0 bases and J 7 bases, with 10 bases left between them. Germline lookup yields CDR1 DFQATT and CDR2 SNEGSKA (reference sequence). The CDR3 covers 12 residues. The DNA of the CDR3 is TGCAGTGCTAGAGATTCGAGTCTTGAGCAGTACTTC. Translation: CSARDSSLEQYF.

The chain carries TRBV12-3 or TRBV12-4 and TRBJ1-4, with 8 bases matching TRBD1. Germline trimming cut 3 bases from V and 9 bases from J; bases unmatched to any gene: 6. The CDR3 runs 14 residues. The CDR3 region has the DNA TGTGCCAGCAGTTTCCAGGGGGCGCATAAAAAACTGTTTTTT. It specifies CASSFQGAHKKLFF.

Points on this clonotype: A much larger clone differs from this one at a single base, so this may be a read error. V usage is TRBV4-1 and J usage is TRBJ2-1, with D perhaps matching TRBD1 (6 bases). The V end lost 1 base, the J end lost 2 bases, and 12 bases lay between the germline ends. The CDR3 spans 16 residues. CDR1 is MGHRA, CDR2 YSYEKL, per germline. The CDR3 is CASSQVIQGTYNEQFF. CDR3 DNA sequence: TGCGCCAGCAGCCAAGTTATTCAGGGGACCTACAATGAGCAGTTCTTC.

V gene TRBV20-1 combines with J gene TRBJ2-7; 14 nucleotides match TRBD2. Trimming took 6 bases from V and 5 from J; bases not matched to a gene: 6. CDR3 length equals 14 residues. Looked up from germline, CDR1 is DFQATT and CDR2 is SNEGSKA (reference sequence). In DNA form, the CDR3 reads TGCAGTGCCACGGGACTAGCGGGAGCCCACGAGCAGTACTTC. It specifies CSATGLAGAHEQYF.

J is TRBJ1-1 and V is TRBV19; D not resolved. V was shortened by 3 bases and J by 7 bases, with 9 bases between the two germline ends. CDR1 and CDR2 from the germline V gene are LNHDA and SQIVND (reference sequence). The CDR3 is 12 residues long. The CDR3 sequence: CASSMRTGEAFF. The CDR3 DNA follows: TGTGCCAGTAGTATGCGGACCGGTGAAGCTTTCTTT. Supplemented by reference TRBV19 and TRBJ1-1, the full variable domain reads DGGITQSPKYLFRKEGQNVTLSCEQNLNHDAMYWYRQDPGQGLRLIYYSQIVNDFQKGDIAEGYSVSREKKESFPLTVTSAQKNPTAFYLCASSMRTGEAFFGQGTRLTVV.

This clonotype was seen a few times. This chain joins TRBV20-1 and TRBJ2-1; D not certain. V was clipped by 0 bases and J by 8 bases, with 8 bases between them. From germline, CDR1 is DFQATT and CDR2 SNEGSKA (reference sequence). CDR3 length equals 12 residues. The CDR3 protein is CSARDLADEQFF. The CDR3 coding sequence is TGCAGTGCTAGAGATCTGGCGGATGAGCAGTTCTTC.

The sample holds many counts of this clonotype. The chain links TRBV12-3 or TRBV12-4 to TRBJ2-1, with 8 positions matching TRBD1. V shed 5 bases, J shed 0 bases, and the junction held 6 bases outside the gene matches. The CDR3 loop spans 16 amino acids. CDR3 amino acids: CASSVQGVGSYNEQFF. For the CDR3, the DNA is TGTGCCAGCAGTGTACAGGGGGTAGGCTCCTACAATGAGCAGTTCTTC.

The chain links TRBV27 to TRBJ2-3; the D gene is possibly TRBD2 (7 bases). Trimming took 3 bases from V and 4 from J, leaving 14 bases between them. The CDR3 loop spans 15 amino acids. Germline assignment: CDR1 MNHEY and CDR2 SMNVEV (reference sequence). CDR3 nucleotide sequence: TGTGCCAGCAGTTTCAGGAGGGGGGGGGCAGATACGCAGTATTTT. Encoded protein: CASSFRRGGADTQYF.

V usage is TRBV6-6 and J usage is TRBJ1-5; D unresolved. Germline assignment: CDR1 MNHNY and CDR2 SVGAGI (reference sequence). Deletions cut 7 bases from V and 5 bases from J, with 15 bases between. This CDR3 comprises 14 residues. The CDR3 coding sequence is TGTGCCAGCATTCCCGACGAACGATATCAGCCCCAGCATTTT. It codes for CASIPDERYQPQHF.

At least ten counts were recorded for this clonotype. Compared with germline, one end of the junction differs, possibly owing to a read error. The chain combines TRBV7-7 with TRBJ2-5, with TRBD1 matching over 10 bases. The CDR3 totals 14 residues. Germline V CDR1 and CDR2: SSHAT, FNYEAQ (reference sequence). The CDR3 is CASSFGQGGETQYF. CDR3 in DNA: TGTGCTAGCAGCTTTGGACAGGGGGGTGAGACCCAGTACTTC.

This clonotype was counted only a few times. The chain couples TRBV14 to TRBJ2-3, with TRBD2 as a possible D gene (6 bases). From germline, CDR1 is SGHDN and CDR2 FVKESK. The CDR3 spans 17 residues. The ends were cut back, 4 bases at V and 2 bases at J, with 19 bases in the middle. This CDR3 is CASSPLRDSSNTDTQYF. In nucleotides, the CDR3 is TGTGCCAGCAGCCCTCTACGGGACTCCTCGAACACAGATACGCAGTATTTT. The variable domain in full, with the rest retrieved from reference TRBV14 and TRBJ2-3, is EAGVTQFPSHSVIEKGQTVTLRCDPISGHDNLYWYRRVMGKEIKFLLHFVKESKQDESGMPNNRFLAERTGGTYSTLKVQPAELEDSGVYFCASSPLRDSSNTDTQYFGPGTRLTVL.

This chain connects TRBV6-6 to TRBJ2-1; 11 bases map to TRBD2. Per the germline V gene, CDR1 is MNHNY and CDR2 is SVGAGI (reference sequence). The CDR3 is made up of 14 amino acids. Trimming cost V 10 bases and J 7 bases; bases outside gene matches: 9. In DNA, the CDR3 is TGTGCCACCCAACGAGGGACTAGCGGTAATGAGCAGTTCTTC. Residues: CATQRGTSGNEQFF.

Concerning this clonotype itself: Since a much larger clone is just one base distant, this may be a read error. This chain links TRBV20-1 with TRBJ2-1; TRBD2 aligns across 8 bases. The germline CDR1 and CDR2 sequences are DFQATT and SNEGSKA (reference sequence). The CDR3 is 15 residues long. The CDR3 DNA is TGCATTGCTAGCGAGCGAGCGGGAGCCTACAATGAGCAGTTCTTC. It codes for CIASERAGAYNEQFF.

This clonotype was seen more than once but under ten times. This chain links TRBV6-2 or TRBV6-3 with TRBJ1-1; 7 nucleotides line up with TRBD1. The germline V gene encodes CDR1 MNHEY and CDR2 SVGEGT. The CDR3 sequence is 14 residues long. Trimming took 2 bases from V and 6 from J; bases not matched to a gene: 6. The CDR3 here is CASSYDRESSEAFF. For the CDR3, the DNA is TGTGCCAGCAGTTACGACAGGGAATCTTCTGAAGCTTTCTTT.